Below, 16 T cell receptor beta chains from the same sample are listed, as sequenced in a study of blood T cell repertoires in COVID-19 (dated by TCRdb to about 2020). The library was obtained by the immunoSEQ multiplex PCR assay. The table comes from immuneACCESS by way of TCRdb, which keeps in-frame sequences with V and J called. Part of the clones is missing from these tables; in studies checked, under half for an unresolved V gene and the rest for unknown reasons. The sample includes just under 95,000 clones, with 75% to 90% observed a single time. 15% to 20% of the sample comes from the top ten. Sequenced: peripheral blood. The origin of the receptors is a human donor in a cohort sampled during active COVID-19.

The chain recombines TRBV6-1 with TRBJ1-1, with TRBD1 matching over 8 bases. There are 12 residues in the CDR3. V lost 3 bases, J lost 10 bases, and 4 bases stayed unmatched. Germline values: CDR1 MNHNS, CDR2 SASEGT. Here the CDR3 reads CASSENQGAAFF. The CDR3 DNA is TGTGCCAGCAGTGAGAACCAGGGGGCAGCTTTCTTT.

The chain links TRBV5-1 to TRBJ2-6; tentatively, D is TRBD1 (5 bases). This CDR3 spans 17 amino acids. In germline, CDR1 is SGHRS, CDR2 YFSETQ. V lost 4 bases, J lost 2 bases, and 16 bases lay in between. The CDR3 spells CASSPGSLSTGANVLTF. CDR3 nucleotide sequence: TGCGCCAGCAGCCCAGGGTCCCTTTCCACTGGGGCCAACGTCCTGACTTTC.

V usage is TRBV28 and J usage is TRBJ1-6; D remains unclear. The CDR3 contains 18 residues. Germline V CDR1 and CDR2: MDHEN, SYDVKM. Between the trimmed V and J ends, which lost 5 bases and 1 base, there was a span of 18 bases. The CDR3 sequence is CASSPSLERGSYNSPLHF. The CDR3 DNA is TGTGCCAGCAGTCCGAGCCTCGAGCGAGGGTCCTATAATTCACCCCTCCACTTT.

V is TRBV2 and J is TRBJ1-2, with D perhaps TRBD1 (6 bases). Trimming stripped 5 bases from V and 8 bases from J, with 15 bases between. There are 13 residues in the CDR3. Germline CDR1 SNHLY, CDR2 FYNNEI. CDR3 DNA: TGTGCCAGCAGTAACAGGGTTTTTGGGGGCTACACCTTC. Its protein product is CASSNRVFGGYTF.

The chain carries TRBV13 and TRBJ2-1; 7 bases map to TRBD2. This CDR3 has 18 residues. With V trimmed by 4 bases and J by 8 bases, 20 bases remained unmatched. Germline loops: CDR1 PRHDT, CDR2 FYEKMQ (reference sequence). The DNA of the CDR3 is TGTGCCAGCAGCTCCCCGAGGCTCCAAGGGAGGGGTAGGTATGAGCAGTTCTTC. Amino acid sequence: CASSSPRLQGRGRYEQFF.

This clone occurred once. The V gene is TRBV7-3, the J gene TRBJ2-2; 8 nucleotides agree with TRBD2. V was clipped by 7 bases and J by 4 bases; unmatched bases: 2. CDR3 length equals 13 residues. Germline-derived CDR1 and CDR2 are SGHTA and FQGTGA. CDR3 DNA: TGTGCCAGCACGACTAGCGCCACCGGGGAGCTGTTTTTT. Amino acids: CASTTSATGELFF.

J is TRBJ2-1 and V is TRBV5-1; D is possibly TRBD1 (6 bases). With 0 bases removed from V and 8 bases from J, the gap between germline ends came to 15 bases. From germline, CDR1 is SGHRS and CDR2 YFSETQ. This CDR3 contains 15 residues. CDR3 sequence (DNA): TGCGCCAGCAGCTTGGACGGCAGGGGTCGCGATGAGCAGTTCTTC. Amino acids: CASSLDGRGRDEQFF.

The V gene is TRBV11-2, the J gene TRBJ1-2; 10 positions match TRBD1. Germline V lookup: CDR1 SGHAT, CDR2 FQNNGV. With 5 bases clipped from V and 7 bases from J, the junction kept 10 bases outside the gene matches. This CDR3 spans 15 amino acids. This chain's CDR3 is CASSTWDRGLGGYTF. CDR3 bases: TGTGCCAGCAGCACCTGGGACAGGGGCTTGGGTGGCTACACCTTC.

This clone was counted only a few times. The chain joins TRBV10-1 to TRBJ1-5; the match to TRBD1 covers 7 bases. Germline V lookup: CDR1 WNHNN, CDR2 SYGVQD (reference sequence). The CDR3 extends over 14 amino acids. Trimming at V came to 4 bases and at J to 4 bases, leaving 4 bases not matched to a gene. CDR3: CASSGQGGNQPQHF. The DNA for the CDR3 is TGCGCCAGCAGTGGACAGGGAGGTAATCAGCCCCAGCATTTT.

The J gene is TRBJ2-7, the V gene TRBV5-5; possible D gene TRBD2, 6 bases. V gave up 3 bases and J gave up 6 bases, with 10 bases separating them. The CDR3 length is 12 residues. Germline CDR1 is SGHKS and CDR2 is YYEKEE (reference sequence). The CDR3 reads CASSWDLGEQYF. The DNA of the CDR3 is TGTGCCAGCAGCTGGGACTTGGGCGAGCAGTACTTC.

This clone came up once. This chain joins TRBV6-1 and TRBJ2-2; D remains ambiguous. V was pared by 2 bases and J by 4 bases, with 11 bases between. The CDR3 is made up of 15 amino acids. Per the germline V gene, CDR1 is MNHNS and CDR2 is SASEGT. CDR3 residues: CASSEYFDSTGELFF. CDR3 bases: TGTGCCAGCAGTGAATACTTCGATAGCACCGGGGAGCTGTTTTTT.

The rearrangement uses TRBV3-1 (or the pseudogene TRBV3-2) and TRBJ1-6; 8 bases line up with TRBD1. The CDR3 length is 16 residues. The V segment lost 0 bases and the J segment 7 bases; nucleotides outside the gene matches: 5. In germline, CDR1 is LGHDT, CDR2 YNNKEL (reference sequence). CDR3 DNA sequence: TGTGCCAGCAGCCAAGACCTTACAGGGGGAAATTCACCCCTCCACTTT. It translates to CASSQDLTGGNSPLHF.

The chain is built from TRBV19 and TRBJ1-1; D unclear. Trimming stripped 6 bases from V and 3 bases from J, with 14 bases between. The germline CDR1 and CDR2 sequences are LNHDA and SQIVND (reference sequence). The CDR3 contains 14 residues. CDR3 sequence: CASSNSGRYTEAFF. The CDR3, as DNA: TGTGCCAGTAGCAACTCCGGTCGGTACACTGAAGCTTTCTTT.

CDR3 protein: CASSEGTVGNTIYF. As DNA, the CDR3 is TGTGCCAGCAGTGAAGGAACAGTTGGAAACACCATATATTTT. This chain links TRBV2 with TRBJ1-3, with D hard to call. The CDR3 covers 14 residues. Trimming stripped 1 base from V and 3 bases from J, with 7 bases between. Germline loops: CDR1 SNHLY, CDR2 FYNNEI.

This chain connects TRBV30 to TRBJ1-6; 9 bases are a match to TRBD1. The length of the CDR3 is 13 residues. V gave up 1 base and J gave up 8 bases; unmatched junction bases: 0. The germline CDR1 and CDR2 sequences are GTSNPN and SVGIG (reference sequence). CDR3 DNA: TGTGCCTGGAGTGGACAGGGGGATTCACCCCTCCACTTT. Its translation is CAWSGQGDSPLHF.

This clone has a handful of counts. V and J are TRBV7-9 and TRBJ1-2; TRBD1 matches 10 bases. V shed 3 bases and J 8 bases; nucleotides not matched to a gene: 12. There are 16 residues in the CDR3. Germline CDR1 is SEHNR and CDR2 is FQNEAQ (reference sequence). The CDR3 nucleotides read TGTGCCAGCAGCTTGGATACCGGGACAGGGGCCTCCGGCTACACCTTC. It encodes CASSLDTGTGASGYTF.